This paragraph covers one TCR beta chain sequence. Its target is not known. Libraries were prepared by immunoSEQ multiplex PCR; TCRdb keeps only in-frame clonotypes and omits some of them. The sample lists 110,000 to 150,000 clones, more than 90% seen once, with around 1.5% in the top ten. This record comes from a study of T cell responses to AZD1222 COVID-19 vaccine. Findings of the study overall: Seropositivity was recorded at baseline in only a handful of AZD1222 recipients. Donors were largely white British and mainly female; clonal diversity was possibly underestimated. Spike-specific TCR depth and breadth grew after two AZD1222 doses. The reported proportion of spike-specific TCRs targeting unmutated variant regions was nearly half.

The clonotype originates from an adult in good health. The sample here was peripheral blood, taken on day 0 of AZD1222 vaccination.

CDR3 sequence (DNA): TGTGCCTGGAGTCAGGGCCCGCTGGAAAAACTGTTTTTT. Its translation: CAWSQGPLEKLFF. The J gene is TRBJ1-4, the V gene TRBV30; D may be TRBD1 (5 bases). Germline V gene lookup returns CDR1 GTSNPN and CDR2 SVGIG (reference sequence). The CDR3 spans 13 residues. The ends were cut back, 2 bases at V and 8 bases at J, with 12 bases in the middle.